The entry below gives a single TCR beta chain sequence along with its context. Its antigen is currently unknown. The CDR3 is 15 amino acids. Germline CDR1 reads SNHLY; CDR2 reads FYNNEI. Trimming at V came to 4 bases and at J to 7 bases, leaving 11 bases not matched to a gene. Profiled with immunoSEQ multiplex PCR; TCRdb holds only in-frame clones, not every one. The repertoire holds around 85,000 clones, with around nine tenths as singletons. This specimen comes from a study of identifying expanded T cells in peripheral blood. Study-wide results and limits: Differentially abundant clones: 0.95 to 1.5 between replicates, about 16 at about two weeks, 19 to 20 at four. Clone count variance between approximately 2-week samples rose with total template count.

The sample was blood. The genes are TRBV2 and TRBJ1-1, with TRBD1 matching over 8 bases. This TCR was recovered from a person aged 18 to 70 in good health. The chain's CDR3 is CASSVETGVFGEAFF. The CDR3 DNA reads TGTGCCAGCAGTGTTGAGACAGGGGTCTTTGGTGAAGCTTTCTTT.